These 8 T cell receptor beta chains originate from one sample sequenced in a study of patients and donors after allogeneic stem cell transplantation. TCRdb analysed the RT-PCR reads with MiXCR anew, one entry per CDR3 protein. Of about a million distinct CDR3 sequences detected, approximately 19% appear once; the ten largest clones hold approximately 5.9%. The sequenced sample consisted of blood, either unsorted or a sorted T cell fraction (not recorded which). The receptors derive from a human donor who was either an allogeneic HSCT recipient or a stem cell or donor lymphocyte infusion donor (not recorded which). It is not recorded whose cells these are; they may come from a transplant donor.

The chain uses TRBV27 and TRBJ2-3; 8 bases agree with TRBD2. The CDR3 is 15 amino acids. The germline gives CDR1 MNHEY, CDR2 SMNVEV (reference sequence). The junction had 6 bases not matched to a gene; V was cut back by 2 bases and J by 5 bases. This CDR3 is CASSLTGGGKDTQYF. The CDR3, as DNA: TGTGCCAGCAGTTTAACGGGCGGGGGGAAAGATACGCAGTATTTT.

This chain links TRBV5-1 with TRBJ2-5; 8 nucleotides match TRBD1. J was trimmed by 5 bases and V by 4 bases; bases with no gene match: 10. The CDR3 spans 15 residues. CDR1 SGHRS and CDR2 YFSETQ come from the germline V gene. The CDR3 DNA reads as TGCGCCAGCAGCGCTGGACAGGGATGGGATGAGACCCAGTACTTC. This codes for CASSAGQGWDETQYF.

This clonotype was counted only a few times. The chain combines TRBV20-1 with TRBJ1-1; 7 nucleotides align to TRBD1. V was pared by 3 bases and J by 3 bases, with 4 bases of the junction left unmatched. The CDR3 runs to 13 residues. Germline CDR1 DFQATT, CDR2 SNEGSKA (reference sequence). Written as DNA, the CDR3 is TGCAGTGCTAGGGTAGGGGGCGACACTGAAGCTTTCTTT. Translated, it gives CSARVGGDTEAFF.

This clonotype was detected a few times. The chain recombines TRBV20-1 with TRBJ2-1; D uncertain. The CDR3 length is 16 residues. The germline gives CDR1 DFQATT, CDR2 SNEGSKA (reference sequence). V was pared by 0 bases and J by 0 bases, with 12 bases between. The CDR3 here is CSARDLGRSSYNEQFF. The CDR3 nucleotides read TGCAGTGCTAGAGATCTGGGCAGGAGCTCCTACAATGAGCAGTTCTTC.

The chain is built from TRBV6-1 and TRBJ2-2, with a tentative D call TRBD1 (6 bases). V was trimmed by 8 bases and J by 4 bases, leaving 14 bases between them. CDR1 is MNHNS and CDR2 is SASEGT in the germline V gene. This CDR3 is 14 amino acids long. The CDR3 spells CASSGTRFTGELFF. The CDR3, as DNA: TGTGCCAGCTCCGGGACACGGTTCACCGGGGAGCTGTTTTTT.

The DNA of the CDR3 is TGCAGTGCTCGAGCGGAGCCCTCCTACGAGCAGTACTTC. Its protein is CSARAEPSYEQYF. The rearrangement links TRBV20-1 to TRBJ2-7; D might be TRBD2 (5 bases). The CDR3 loop spans 13 amino acids. V was pared by 5 bases and J by 0 bases, with 11 bases between. CDR1 is DFQATT, CDR2 SNEGSKA, per germline (reference sequence).

This clonotype turned up a few times. The rearrangement links TRBV9 to TRBJ1-6; weak D call: TRBD1 (5 bases). The V end lost 4 bases, the J end lost 3 bases, and 14 bases lay between the germline ends. Germline V gives CDR1 SGDLS, CDR2 YYNGEE. The CDR3 contains 16 residues. CDR3 coding DNA: TGTGCCAGCAGCCCCCGATGGGGGGGCTATAATTCACCCCTCCACTTT. Amino acid sequence: CASSPRWGGYNSPLHF. The variable domain in full, with the rest retrieved from reference TRBV9 and TRBJ1-6, is DSGVTQTPKHLITATGQRVTLRCSPRSGDLSVYWYQQSLDQGLQFLIQYYNGEERAKGNILERFSAQQFPDLHSELNLSSLELGDSALYFCASSPRWGGYNSPLHFGNGTRLTVT.

This clonotype has a handful of counts. This chain joins TRBV7-9 and TRBJ2-7, with D hard to call. The V end was cut by 3 bases, the J end by 0 bases, with 9 bases between. The germline V gene has CDR1 SEHNR and CDR2 FQNEAQ (reference sequence). This CDR3 region has 14 residues. CDR3 in DNA: TGTGCCAGCAGCTTGAGTGGAGTCTCCTACGAGCAGTACTTC. Translating gives CASSLSGVSYEQYF.